This section outlines one T cell receptor beta chain sequence together with its context. This entry belongs to a study of T cell responses to AZD1222 COVID-19 vaccine. This CDR3 spans 13 amino acids. CDR1 and CDR2 (germline): LGHDT, YNNKEL (reference sequence). Trimming cost V 0 bases and J 6 bases, with 8 bases left between them. Repertoires were generated with immunoSEQ multiplex PCR, while TCRdb's copy carries only in-frame clones and drops some. The sample records under 150,000 clones, roughly 87% being singletons. The chain employs TRBV3-1 (or the pseudogene TRBV3-2) and TRBJ1-2; D remains unclear. The sample was peripheral blood, taken on day 0 of AZD1222 vaccination. The receptor's source is an adult in good health. CDR3 in DNA: TGTGCCAGCAGCCAAGAAAGTTGGGATGGCTACACCTTC. Translated, it gives CASSQESWDGYTF.